This TCR beta chain was sequenced for a study of blood T cell repertoires in COVID-19 (dated by TCRdb to 2018 to 2020). For the study in its entirety: Collaborator samples came from the United States, Italy and Spain and covered acute and convalescent phases of COVID-19. The dataset comprised deeply sampled blood TCRbeta repertoires from subjects exposed to, actively infected with, or recovered from COVID-19. The samples were drawn from the first 160 participants of the ongoing ImmuneRACE study and from some 1,300 subjects provided by 6 global collaborators. The repertoires were made available in a free public database intended to serve as a resource for research on the immune response to SARS-CoV-2. HLA class I and class II types, where available, came from metadata supplied by the sample provider rather than from assay-based typing. The material from the prospective study consisted of cDNA or gDNA derived from T cells, B-cell-depleted T cells, or PBMCs. Sample metadata almost always included a de-identified subject ID, COVID-19 status, age in years and sex. Paper-wide results and their limitations: The amount of clinical and demographic metadata varied by source and participant and was provided uncurated.

The CDR3 goes from the cysteine to the phenylalanine over 13 residues. The sequence is cut down to CDR3 DNA, 39 bases in frame from base 1. The trim is 1 base for V and 1 base for J, with a gap of 4 bases between the germline ends. Reading the germline V gene gives CDR1 MGHRA and CDR2 YSYEKL. The collaborating institutions used their own protocols to collect whole blood in K2EDTA tubes. For TCRbeta analysis, collaborators shipped samples in one of three forms: frozen whole blood, isolated PBMCs, or DNA extracted from either of those sample types. The immunoSEQ Assay, a bias-controlled multiplex PCR, was used to amplify TCRbeta CDR3 regions from genomic DNA. The paper's processing steps were these. Within the assay, amplification of reference gene primers was used to estimate how many nucleated cells each sample contained. Sequence reads were collapsed and filtered to measure the absolute abundance of every unique TCRbeta CDR3 rearrangement. For each sample, productive Simpson clonality was calculated as the square root of Simpson's diversity index over productive rearrangements. This is the immuneACCESS table as TCRdb keeps it, with only in-frame sequences that have V and J called. A part of the clones is gone; compared with another copy, unresolved V genes explain less than half, and the rest is unexplained. V and J calls and clone size come straight from that table; D and trimming were deduced from the DNA. The sample profile shows roughly 110,000 clones; 80% to 90% of them were found once. The top ten clonotypes cover 4.6% of the sample.

In its sample, this clone was seen once. Its antigen remains unidentified. No much larger clonotype is one base removed from it; base qualities were not supplied. The source of this sequence is a woman between 50 and 59 years old with acute or convalescent COVID-19. Here the chain combines TRBV4-1 and TRBJ2-5, with the D gene too uncertain to name. Specimen: peripheral blood. This receptor carries the CDR3 CASSQVFQETQYF. The nucleotide sequence is TGCGCCAGCAGCCAAGTCTTCCAAGAGACCCAGTACTTC.